Listed here are 17 T cell receptor beta chains from one sample, sequenced in a study of T cell responses to AZD1222 COVID-19 vaccine (dated by TCRdb to the early 2020s). The sample's time point label, decoded: baseline before first vaccination. Library generation was performed with the immunoSEQ multiplex PCR assay. TCRdb holds this immuneACCESS table with in-frame rearrangements only. Some clones are missing; in checked studies, unresolved V genes explain under half, and the rest has no known cause. This sample holds 120,000 to 150,000 clones; about 89% were observed only once. In total, the top ten clones hold approximately 5.1% of the sample. The input for sequencing was peripheral blood, taken on day 0 of AZD1222 vaccination. Receptors were obtained from an adult in good health.

This chain's CDR3 is CASSLTGLGYTF. In nucleotides, the CDR3 is TGTGCCAGCAGCCTAACAGGGCTTGGCTACACCTTC. This chain joins TRBV6-5 and TRBJ1-2, with D perhaps matching TRBD1 (6 bases). The CDR3 is 12 amino acids. The V gene's germline CDR1 is MNHEY and CDR2 SVGAGI. Trimming took 6 bases from V and 7 from J, leaving 12 bases between them.

This clone has a single count. J is TRBJ1-5 and V is TRBV6-2 or TRBV6-3; D not certain. Germline V gene data show CDR1 as MNHEY and CDR2 as SVGEGT. The CDR3 spans 13 residues. With 2 bases removed from V and 1 base from J, the gap between germline ends came to 3 bases. The CDR3, as DNA: TGTGCCAGCAGTTACAACAGCAATCAGCCCCAGCATTTT. It encodes CASSYNSNQPQHF.

The rearrangement links TRBV5-1 to TRBJ2-5; the D gene is possibly TRBD2 (6 bases). The CDR3 has 14 amino acids. The V and J ends lost 3 bases and 3 bases respectively, with 12 bases between them. Germline V gene lookup returns CDR1 SGHRS and CDR2 YFSETQ. CDR3 in amino acids: CASSSGSGEETQYF. CDR3 coding DNA: TGCGCCAGCAGCTCCGGGAGTGGGGAAGAGACCCAGTACTTC.

The chain is built from TRBV29-1 and TRBJ1-4; tentatively, D is TRBD1 (5 bases). There are 14 residues in the CDR3. The V end was cut by 2 bases, the J end by 4 bases, with 11 bases between. Germline loops: CDR1 SQVTM, CDR2 ANQGSEA. In DNA, the CDR3 is TGCAGCGTTGAAATCCGGGGGTTTAATGAAAAACTGTTTTTT. Encoded protein: CSVEIRGFNEKLFF.

The chain uses TRBV18 and TRBJ1-5; D not resolved. The V end lost 2 bases, the J end lost 0 bases, and 8 bases lay between the germline ends. Germline CDR1 reads KGHSH; CDR2 reads LQKENI. The CDR3 is made up of 15 amino acids. CDR3 protein: CASSPDGYSNQPQHF. The CDR3 DNA reads TGTGCCAGCTCACCAGACGGTTATAGCAATCAGCCCCAGCATTTT.

CDR3 sequence reads: CASSPGRGATGSGNTIYF. DNA of the CDR3: TGTGCCAGCTCACCCGGACGAGGGGCTACGGGGTCTGGAAACACCATATATTTT. V gene TRBV18 combines with J gene TRBJ1-3; D might be TRBD1 (5 bases). This CDR3 spans 18 amino acids. Germline CDR1 reads KGHSH; CDR2 reads LQKENI. Trimming took off 3 bases at V and 1 base at J, with 19 bases between the two ends.

The genes are TRBV15 and TRBJ2-1; 8 nucleotides match TRBD2. Germline CDR1 is LNHNV and CDR2 is YYDKDF (reference sequence). V trimming: 5 bases; J trimming: 4 bases; junction bases outside the gene matches: 1. The CDR3 totals 13 residues. CDR3 sequence reads: CATSREGYNEQFF. In nucleotides, the CDR3 is TGTGCCACCAGCCGGGAGGGTTACAATGAGCAGTTCTTC.

The J gene is TRBJ1-3, the V gene TRBV4-2; no definite D call. The CDR3 extends over 15 amino acids. The V gene lost 4 bases and the J gene lost 1 base, with 11 bases spanning the gap. CDR1 and CDR2 (germline): LGHNA, YNFKEQ. The CDR3 region is CASSRVGESGNTIYF. The CDR3 nucleotides read TGTGCCAGCAGCCGAGTCGGGGAATCTGGAAACACCATATATTTT.

The chain couples TRBV18 to TRBJ2-7; TRBD1 matches at 9 bases. CDR3 length: 16 residues. V lost 3 bases to trimming and J lost 6 bases; unmatched junction nucleotides: 12. The germline V gene has CDR1 KGHSH and CDR2 LQKENI. The CDR3 protein is CASSPKPSWDRAEQYF. The CDR3 nucleotides are TGTGCCAGCTCACCGAAACCGAGCTGGGACAGGGCCGAGCAGTACTTC.

The chain uses TRBV7-8 and TRBJ2-1; 8 bases map to TRBD2. V lost 2 bases to trimming and J lost 7 bases; unmatched junction nucleotides: 7. Germline CDR1 is SGHVS and CDR2 is FQNEAQ. This CDR3 is built from 15 residues. The CDR3 is CASSLTSGSLNEQFF. The CDR3 DNA sequence: TGTGCCAGCAGCTTAACGAGCGGGAGTTTAAATGAGCAGTTCTTC.

The chain has TRBV5-4 and TRBJ2-2; 8 bases fit TRBD2. This CDR3 region has 17 residues. The V segment lost 0 bases and the J segment 2 bases; nucleotides outside the gene matches: 6. Germline V gene data show CDR1 as SGHNT and CDR2 as YYREEE (reference sequence). Written as DNA, the CDR3 is TGTGCCAGCAGCTTGGTCGGCGGGAGGCCTAACACCGGGGAGCTGTTTTTT. Its translation: CASSLVGGRPNTGELFF.

In regard to this clone: One end of the junction does not line up with germline, which may come from a read error. The chain couples TRBV19 to TRBJ1-2; tentative D call: TRBD1 (5 bases). The germline V gene has CDR1 LNHDA and CDR2 SQIVND (reference sequence). The CDR3 length is 14 residues. The CDR3 loop is CAGSILAGHYGYTF. The CDR3, as DNA: TGTGCCGGTAGTATCCTGGCAGGGCACTATGGCTACACCTTC. Full variable domain (missing parts from reference TRBV19 and TRBJ1-2): DGGITQSPKYLFRKEGQNVTLSCEQNLNHDAMYWYRQDPGQGLRLIYYSQIVNDFQKGDIAEGYSVSREKKESFPLTVTSAQKNPTAFYLCAGSILAGHYGYTFGSGTRLTVV.

The chain joins TRBV25-1 to TRBJ1-2; no clear D. Trimming removed 4 bases from V and 4 bases from J, with 13 bases in between. CDR3 length: 14 amino acids. Germline CDR1 MGHDK, CDR2 SYGVNS. CDR3 protein: CASSGLSNPYGYTF. CDR3 DNA sequence: TGTGCCAGCAGTGGACTATCAAACCCCTATGGCTACACCTTC.

The genes are TRBV21-1 and TRBJ1-1. TRBV21-1 is labeled a pseudogene. The CDR3 has 15 residues. The DNA for the CDR3 is TGTGCCAGCAGCAAAGTTAGGGGGGGCGACACTGAAGCTTTCTTT. As protein: CASSKVRGGDTEAFF.

CDR3 nucleotides: TGTGCCATCAGCCCCAGGGGTGAGACTGAAGCTTTCTTT. This encodes CAISPRGETEAFF. The V and J genes are TRBV10-3 and TRBJ1-1; D perhaps matches TRBD1 (6 bases). Trimming pared 6 bases from V and 5 bases from J, leaving 13 bases between. Germline V CDR1 and CDR2: ENHRY, SYGVKD. The CDR3 extends over 13 amino acids.

The chain links TRBV5-5 to TRBJ2-3; TRBD2 agrees at 14 bases. Losses at the gene ends were 2 bases for V and 5 bases for J; bases not matched to a gene: 4. The germline V gene encodes CDR1 SGHKS and CDR2 YYEKEE (reference sequence). This CDR3 has 16 amino acids. The CDR3 sequence is CASSFRTSGRLDTQYF. For the CDR3, the DNA is TGTGCCAGCAGCTTCCGGACTAGCGGGAGGTTAGATACGCAGTATTTT.

The chain carries TRBV14 and TRBJ2-7; no definite D call. V dropped 1 base and J dropped 4 bases, with 8 bases sitting between them. Germline V gene sequence: CDR1 SGHDN, CDR2 FVKESK. This CDR3 region has 13 residues. The CDR3 coding sequence is TGTGCCAGCAGCCAAGTCCGGGCGTACGAGCAGTACTTC. Protein sequence: CASSQVRAYEQYF. The full variable domain, completed using reference TRBV14 and TRBJ2-7, is EAGVTQFPSHSVIEKGQTVTLRCDPISGHDNLYWYRRVMGKEIKFLLHFVKESKQDESGMPNNRFLAERTGGTYSTLKVQPAELEDSGVYFCASSQVRAYEQYFGPGTRLTVT.